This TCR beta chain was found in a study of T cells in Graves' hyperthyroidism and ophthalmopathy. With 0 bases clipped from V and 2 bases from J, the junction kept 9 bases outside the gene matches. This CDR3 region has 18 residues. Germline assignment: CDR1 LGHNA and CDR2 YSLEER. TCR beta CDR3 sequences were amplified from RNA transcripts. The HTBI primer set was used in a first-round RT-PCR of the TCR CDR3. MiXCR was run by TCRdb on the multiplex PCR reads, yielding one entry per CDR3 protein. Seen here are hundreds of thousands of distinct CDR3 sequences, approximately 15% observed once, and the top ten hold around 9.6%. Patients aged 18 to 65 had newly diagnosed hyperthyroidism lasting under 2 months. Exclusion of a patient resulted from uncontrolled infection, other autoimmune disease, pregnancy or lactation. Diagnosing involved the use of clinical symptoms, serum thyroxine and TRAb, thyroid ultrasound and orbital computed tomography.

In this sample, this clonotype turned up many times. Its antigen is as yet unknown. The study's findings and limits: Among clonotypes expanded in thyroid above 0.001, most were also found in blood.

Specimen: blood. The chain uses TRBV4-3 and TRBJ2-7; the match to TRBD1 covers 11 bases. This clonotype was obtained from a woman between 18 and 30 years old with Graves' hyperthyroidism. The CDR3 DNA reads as TGCGCCAGCAGCCAAGAGCCAGACACGGGACAGGGGGCCTACGAGCAGTACTTC. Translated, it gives CASSQEPDTGQGAYEQYF.